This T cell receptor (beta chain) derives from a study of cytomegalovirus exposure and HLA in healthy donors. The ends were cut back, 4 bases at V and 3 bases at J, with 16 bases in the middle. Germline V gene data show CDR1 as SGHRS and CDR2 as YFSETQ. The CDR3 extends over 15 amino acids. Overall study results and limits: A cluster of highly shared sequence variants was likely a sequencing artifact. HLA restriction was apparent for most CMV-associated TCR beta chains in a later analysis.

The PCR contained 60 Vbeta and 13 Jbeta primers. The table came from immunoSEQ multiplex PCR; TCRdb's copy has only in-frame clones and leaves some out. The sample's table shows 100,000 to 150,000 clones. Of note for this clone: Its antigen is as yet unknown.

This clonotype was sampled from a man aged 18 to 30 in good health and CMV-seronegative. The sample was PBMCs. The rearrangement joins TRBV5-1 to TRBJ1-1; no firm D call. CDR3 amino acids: CASSRTGITDTEAFF. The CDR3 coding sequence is TGCGCCAGCAGCAGAACCGGGATAACGGACACTGAAGCTTTCTTT.